Presented here are 4 T cell receptor beta chains from one specimen sequenced in a study of blood T cells in healthy people across ages. PCR was performed a second time for roughly 7 to 12 cycles using a sample-barcoded 5' primer and a J-beta primer mix. Each CDR3 protein gets one entry after TCRdb re-called the 5' RACE reads with MiXCR. This table has roughly 1.4 million distinct CDR3 sequences, roughly 59% appearing once. The source material was blood. The source of these receptors is a young man in good health.

The CDR3 loop reads CASSQVPLGGDNEQFF. The DNA for the CDR3 is TGTGCCAGCAGCCAAGTCCCCCTGGGGGGGGACAATGAGCAGTTCTTC. The genes are TRBV3-1 and TRBJ2-1, with 7 bases identical to TRBD2. The germline V gene encodes CDR1 LGHDT and CDR2 YNNKEL (reference sequence). The CDR3 consists of 16 residues. The V and J ends lost 1 base and 5 bases, in that order; junction bases with no gene match: 8.

The CDR3 loop is CASSLMTGPYNEQFF. CDR3 nucleotides: TGTGCCAGCAGCTTAATGACGGGACCTTACAATGAGCAGTTCTTC. V and J are TRBV5-4 and TRBJ2-1, with D perhaps TRBD1 or TRBD2 (5 bases each). Germline-derived CDR1 and CDR2 are SGHNT and YYREEE (reference sequence). The CDR3 totals 15 residues. The V end lost 2 bases, the J end lost 4 bases, and 13 bases lay between the germline ends.

About this clonotype itself: Compared with germline, one end of the junction differs, possibly owing to a read error. The V and J genes are TRBV6-6 and TRBJ2-1; 7 positions match TRBD2. Germline assignment: CDR1 MNHNY and CDR2 SVGAGI (reference sequence). The CDR3 loop spans 16 amino acids. This CDR3 reads CASSYSGGRNYNEQFF. CDR3 sequence (DNA): TGTGCCAGCAGCTACTCCGGCGGGAGAAACTACAATGAGCAGTTCTTC.

This sequence joins TRBV7-2 and TRBJ1-4; 10 bases fit TRBD1. This CDR3 is 14 amino acids long. The J segment lost 7 bases and the V segment lost 4 bases, leaving 3 bases of the junction unmatched. Germline assignment: CDR1 SGHTA and CDR2 FQGNSA. The CDR3 coding sequence is TGTGCCAGCAGCTCCAGGACAGGGGGTGAAAAACTGTTTTTT. Its translation is CASSSRTGGEKLFF. The whole variable domain, remainder taken from reference TRBV7-2 and TRBJ1-4, is GAGVSQSPSNKVTEKGKDVELRCDPISGHTALYWYRQSLGQGLEFLIYFQGNSAPDKSGLPSDRFSAERTGGSVSTLTIQRTQQEDSAVYLCASSSRTGGEKLFFGSGTQLSVL.